This T cell receptor beta chain was documented in a study of T cells in Graves' hyperthyroidism and ophthalmopathy. Study-level points and caveats: Blood samples included most of the expanded thyroid clonotypes exceeding 0.001.

TCR beta CDR3 regions were amplified from RNA. A first-round RT-PCR of the TCR CDR3 used the HTBI primer set. TCRdb analysed the multiplex PCR reads with MiXCR anew, one entry per CDR3 protein. The table includes hundreds of thousands of distinct CDR3 sequences, 35% to 40% detected once. V lost 4 bases to trimming and J lost 6 bases; unmatched junction nucleotides: 13. The germline V gene encodes CDR1 SGDLS and CDR2 YYNGEE. The CDR3 has 15 amino acids. In this sample, this clonotype turned up a few times. Its matching antigen is unknown. Sequencing was done on a sample of blood. The chain is built from TRBV9 and TRBJ2-7; 7 nucleotides line up with TRBD2. The TCR comes from a man younger than 35 with Graves' hyperthyroidism. DNA of the CDR3: TGTGCCAGCAGCCCACAAGGGGAGGGCCGGGGCGAGCAGTACTTC. Translating gives CASSPQGEGRGEQYF.